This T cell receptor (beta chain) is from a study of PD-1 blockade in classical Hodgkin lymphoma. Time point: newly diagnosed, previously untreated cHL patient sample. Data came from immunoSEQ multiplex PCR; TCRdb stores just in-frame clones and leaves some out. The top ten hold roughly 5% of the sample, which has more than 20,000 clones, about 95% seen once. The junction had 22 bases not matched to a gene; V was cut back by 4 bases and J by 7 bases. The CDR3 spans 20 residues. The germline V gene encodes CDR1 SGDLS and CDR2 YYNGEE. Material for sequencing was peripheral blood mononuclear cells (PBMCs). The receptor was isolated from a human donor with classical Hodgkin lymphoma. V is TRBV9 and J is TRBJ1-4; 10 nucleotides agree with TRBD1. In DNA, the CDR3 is TGTGCCAGCAGCTCTCCTCCCCGGGGACAGGGGACGCGGAGGGGTGAAAAACTGTTTTTT. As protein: CASSSPPRGQGTRRGEKLFF.